A single sample is the source of the 18 T cell receptor beta chains below, sequenced in a study of T cell repertoires in cytomegalovirus infection. MiXCR, run by TCRdb on the reads, gives a single entry per CDR3 protein. Seen here are some 480,000 distinct CDR3 sequences, 33% observed once, and the top ten hold about a sixth. No cognate antigen is known for these TCRs. The source was cultured PBMCs, collected from culture after CMV antigen stimulation. The origin of the receptors is a human donor in good health (CMV status not recorded). Some clones in this sample may be carry-over from other donors' samples.

The chain links TRBV7-2 to TRBJ2-2, with D uncertain. The germline gives CDR1 SGHTA, CDR2 FQGNSA. The CDR3 is 14 amino acids. V was clipped by 3 bases and J by 4 bases, with 9 bases between them. CDR3: CASSFLGSTGELFF. The DNA for the CDR3 is TGTGCCAGCAGCTTCCTAGGGTCCACCGGGGAGCTGTTTTTT.

This sequence joins TRBV14 and TRBJ2-5; D perhaps matches TRBD2 (5 bases). The CDR3 sequence is 13 residues long. Germline CDR1 is SGHDN and CDR2 is FVKESK. Trimming removed 4 bases at V and 7 bases at J, with 13 bases between. CDR3 bases: TGTGCCAGCAGCCGGCCCCTGGCGGGGACCCAGTACTTC. Translation: CASSRPLAGTQYF.

The rearrangement links TRBV4-2 to TRBJ2-7; D is possibly TRBD1 (5 bases). V lost 4 bases to trimming and J lost 5 bases, with 15 bases between them. The CDR3 spans 14 residues. Germline V gene sequence: CDR1 LGHNA, CDR2 YNFKEQ. CDR3 bases: TGTGCCAGCAGCCCCGGCAGGGCCGCGGACGAGCAGTACTTC. It codes for CASSPGRAADEQYF.

This clonotype was detected only once. This chain uses TRBV6-2 or TRBV6-3 with TRBJ2-4; D possibly corresponds to TRBD2 (6 bases). V was pared by 5 bases and J by 1 base, with 12 bases between. CDR3 length: 15 amino acids. In germline, CDR1 is MNHEY, CDR2 SVGEGT. CDR3 DNA sequence: TGTGCCAGCAGTCTTCTAGCGACGGCCAAAAACATTCAGTACTTC. This encodes CASSLLATAKNIQYF.

The J gene is TRBJ1-5, the V gene TRBV28, with TRBD1 identical over 7 bases. Germline CDR1 MDHEN, CDR2 SYDVKM. This CDR3 spans 15 amino acids. V shed 5 bases, J shed 4 bases, and the junction held 8 bases outside the gene matches. CDR3 sequence: CASSITGAFNQPQHF. CDR3 nucleotide sequence: TGTGCCAGCAGTATTACAGGGGCCTTTAATCAGCCCCAGCATTTT.

V gene TRBV19 combines with J gene TRBJ1-6; D is perhaps TRBD1 (5 bases). The CDR3 extends over 16 amino acids. The V end lost 5 bases, the J end lost 6 bases, and 17 bases lay between the germline ends. Germline assignment: CDR1 LNHDA and CDR2 SQIVND (reference sequence). The CDR3 DNA reads TGTGCCAGTAGTGGAGGGACGACACCGTCTAATTCACCCCTCCACTTT. It encodes CASSGGTTPSNSPLHF.

This clonotype was recorded a few times. V and J are TRBV4-1 and TRBJ2-3; TRBD1 is a possible D gene (7 bases). This CDR3 spans 16 amino acids. Germline V lookup: CDR1 MGHRA, CDR2 YSYEKL. Trimming took 4 bases from V and 2 from J, leaving 16 bases between them. The CDR3 loop is CASSPQGVGLTDTQYF. CDR3 nucleotide sequence: TGCGCCAGCAGCCCCCAGGGGGTGGGACTCACAGATACGCAGTATTTT.

The genes are TRBV6-1 and TRBJ2-7; D gene ambiguous. The V end was cut by 7 bases, the J end by 5 bases, with 9 bases between. This CDR3 is 11 amino acids long. In germline, CDR1 is MNHNS, CDR2 SASEGT. CDR3: CASTFRNEQYF. For the CDR3, the DNA is TGTGCCAGCACCTTCCGGAACGAGCAGTACTTC.

This clonotype was observed a few times. The rearrangement links TRBV29-1 to TRBJ2-3; 7 bases are shared with TRBD2. The CDR3 is 13 residues long. Germline trimming cut 2 bases from V and 4 bases from J; bases unmatched to any gene: 3. In germline, CDR1 is SQVTM, CDR2 ANQGSEA. The CDR3 here is CSVERGSADTQYF. CDR3 nucleotide sequence: TGCAGCGTTGAACGCGGGAGTGCAGATACGCAGTATTTT.

On this clonotype: The conserved final phenylalanine or tryptophan is absent from the CDR3, which likely points to a read error. The chain's CDR3 is CASSTPPTSGRPGELFL. As DNA, the CDR3 is TGTGCCAGTAGTACCCCACCGACTAGCGGGAGACCCGGGGAGCTGTTTCTT. V gene TRBV19 combines with J gene TRBJ2-2; 12 bases agree with TRBD2. The CDR3 has 17 amino acids. The germline gives CDR1 LNHDA, CDR2 SQIVND (reference sequence). The junction had 9 bases not matched to a gene; V was cut back by 4 bases and J by 6 bases.

The V gene is TRBV19, the J gene TRBJ1-2; no firm D call. Germline V gene lookup returns CDR1 LNHDA and CDR2 SQIVND (reference sequence). The CDR3 runs to 12 residues. V was cut by 0 bases and J by 8 bases, with 7 bases left in between. CDR3 bases: TGTGCCAGTAGTATAGAGGGAAGGGGCTACACCTTC. Translated: CASSIEGRGYTF.

The chain joins TRBV11-2 to TRBJ2-3; D might be TRBD1 or TRBD2, each matching 6 bases. The CDR3 is 15 residues long. Germline V lookup: CDR1 SGHAT, CDR2 FQNNGV. Trimming took 4 bases from V and 6 from J, leaving 17 bases between them. The CDR3 region has the DNA TGTGCCAGCAGCTCAGGATTACGAGGGGGGGATACGCAGTATTTT. It codes for CASSSGLRGGDTQYF.

The chain uses TRBV28 and TRBJ2-7, with TRBD2 matching over 11 bases. Germline V lookup: CDR1 MDHEN, CDR2 SYDVKM. With 3 bases clipped from V and 5 bases from J, the junction kept 18 bases outside the gene matches. The CDR3 contains 19 residues. CDR3: CASSLRQIKTSGTPNEQYF. CDR3 sequence (DNA): TGTGCCAGCAGTTTGAGGCAGATAAAGACTAGCGGGACCCCCAACGAGCAGTACTTC.

This clonotype has a count of ten or more. The chain couples TRBV7-8 to TRBJ1-1; D is ambiguous. CDR1 and CDR2 (germline): SGHVS, FQNEAQ. Trimming removed 4 bases at V and 0 bases at J, with 15 bases between. The length of the CDR3 is 16 residues. Here the CDR3 DNA reads TGTGCCAGCAGCTCAGTATCACGGGGAATGAACACTGAAGCTTTCTTT. It is translated as CASSSVSRGMNTEAFF.

The chain uses TRBV6-2 or TRBV6-3 and TRBJ1-1; no clear D. Trimming shortened V by 2 bases and J by 1 base, and 8 bases separated the two germline ends. This CDR3 contains 14 residues. Germline CDR1 MNHEY, CDR2 SVGEGT. The CDR3, as DNA: TGTGCCAGCAGTTACCTAGCGGGGAACACTGAAGCTTTCTTT. This sequence encodes CASSYLAGNTEAFF.

This clonotype was observed a handful of times. The J gene is TRBJ1-6, the V gene TRBV6-5; 7 nucleotides match TRBD1. The CDR3 totals 16 residues. The ends lost 0 bases at V and 8 bases at J; junction bases unmatched: 7. Germline lookup yields CDR1 MNHEY and CDR2 SVGAGI. The CDR3 DNA reads as TGTGCCAGCAGTTACTCTTCGACAGGGTTTTATTCACCCCTCCACTTT. It yields the protein CASSYSSTGFYSPLHF.

This sequence joins TRBV5-6 and TRBJ2-2; perhaps TRBD2 as D (5 bases). The CDR3 is made up of 14 amino acids. Trimming took 7 bases from V and 2 from J, leaving 12 bases between them. Germline assignment: CDR1 SGHDT and CDR2 YYEEEE. CDR3 protein: CASCRGSNTGELFF. CDR3 DNA: TGTGCCAGCTGCAGAGGGTCAAACACCGGGGAGCTGTTTTTT.

This clonotype was picked up a small number of times. This chain uses TRBV12-3 or TRBV12-4 with TRBJ1-1, with D possibly being TRBD1 (5 bases). This CDR3 region has 13 residues. Trimming took off 6 bases at V and 5 bases at J, with 13 bases between the two ends. CDR3 coding DNA: TGTGCCAGCAGCCGTCTGCAGGGAACTGAAGCTTTCTTT. It encodes CASSRLQGTEAFF.